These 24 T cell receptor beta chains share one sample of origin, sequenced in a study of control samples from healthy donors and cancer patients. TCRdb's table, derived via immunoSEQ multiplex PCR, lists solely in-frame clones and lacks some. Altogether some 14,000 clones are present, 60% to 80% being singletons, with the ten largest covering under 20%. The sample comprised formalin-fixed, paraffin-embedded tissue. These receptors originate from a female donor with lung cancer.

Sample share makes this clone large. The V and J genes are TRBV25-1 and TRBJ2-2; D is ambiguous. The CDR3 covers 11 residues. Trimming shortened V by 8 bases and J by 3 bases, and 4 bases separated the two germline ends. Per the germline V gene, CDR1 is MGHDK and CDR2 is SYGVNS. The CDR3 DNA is TGTGCCAGCTCGGACACCGGGGAGCTGTTTTTT. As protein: CASSDTGELFF.

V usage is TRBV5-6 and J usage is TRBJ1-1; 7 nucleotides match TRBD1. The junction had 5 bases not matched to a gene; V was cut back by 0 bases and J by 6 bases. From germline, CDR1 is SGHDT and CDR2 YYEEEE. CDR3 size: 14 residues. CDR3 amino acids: CASSLVPTGAEAFF. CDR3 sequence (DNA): TGTGCCAGCAGCTTGGTTCCCACAGGGGCTGAAGCTTTCTTT.

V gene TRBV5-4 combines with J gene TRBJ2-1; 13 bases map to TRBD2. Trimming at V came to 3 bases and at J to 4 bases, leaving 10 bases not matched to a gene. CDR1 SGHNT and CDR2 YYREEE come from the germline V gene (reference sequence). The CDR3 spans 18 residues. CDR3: CASSSDTGTSGTYNEQFF. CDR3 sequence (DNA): TGTGCCAGCAGCTCAGACACCGGGACTAGCGGGACTTACAATGAGCAGTTCTTC. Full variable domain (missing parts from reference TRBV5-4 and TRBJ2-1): ETGVTQSPTHLIKTRGQQVTLRCSSQSGHNTVSWYQQALGQGPQFIFQYYREEENGRGNFPPRFSGLQFPNYSSELNVNALELDDSALYLCASSSDTGTSGTYNEQFFGPGTRLTVL.

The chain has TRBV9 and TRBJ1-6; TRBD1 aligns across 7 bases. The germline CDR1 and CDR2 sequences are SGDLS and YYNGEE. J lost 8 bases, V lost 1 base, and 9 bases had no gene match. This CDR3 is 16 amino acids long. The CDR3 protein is CASSVSGTAVDSPLHF. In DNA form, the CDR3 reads TGTGCCAGCAGCGTATCCGGGACAGCTGTTGATTCACCCCTCCACTTT.

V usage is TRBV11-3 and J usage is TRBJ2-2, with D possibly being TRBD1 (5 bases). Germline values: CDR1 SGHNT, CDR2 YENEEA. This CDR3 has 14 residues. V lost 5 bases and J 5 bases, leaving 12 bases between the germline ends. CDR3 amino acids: CASSRTQGTGELFF. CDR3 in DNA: TGTGCCAGCAGCCGGACCCAGGGAACCGGGGAGCTGTTTTTT.

CDR3 DNA sequence: TGTGCCAGCTCACTCACTCTAGTGGGGGTGAACACTGAAGCTTTCTTT. It is translated as CASSLTLVGVNTEAFF. The rearrangement links TRBV18 to TRBJ1-1; tentative D call: TRBD1 (5 bases). CDR1 and CDR2 (germline): KGHSH, LQKENI. Deletions cut 4 bases from V and 0 bases from J, with 15 bases between. This CDR3 comprises 16 residues.

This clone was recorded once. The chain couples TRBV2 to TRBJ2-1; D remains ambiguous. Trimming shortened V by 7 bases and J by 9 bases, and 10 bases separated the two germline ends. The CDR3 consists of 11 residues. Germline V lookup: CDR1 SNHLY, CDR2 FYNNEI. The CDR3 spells CASITVAEQFF. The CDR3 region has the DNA TGTGCCAGCATCACAGTTGCTGAGCAGTTCTTC.

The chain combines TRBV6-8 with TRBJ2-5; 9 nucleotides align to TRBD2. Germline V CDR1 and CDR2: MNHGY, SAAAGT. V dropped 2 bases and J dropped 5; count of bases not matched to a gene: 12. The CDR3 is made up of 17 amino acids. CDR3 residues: CASSYGTSNIVWETQYF. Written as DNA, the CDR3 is TGTGCCAGCAGTTACGGGACTAGCAATATCGTATGGGAGACCCAGTACTTC.

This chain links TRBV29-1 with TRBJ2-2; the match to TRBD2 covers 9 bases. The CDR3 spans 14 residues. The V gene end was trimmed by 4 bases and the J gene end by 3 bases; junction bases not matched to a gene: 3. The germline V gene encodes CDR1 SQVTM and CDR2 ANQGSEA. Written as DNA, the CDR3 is TGCAGCGTTGCACTAGCGGGCTACACCGGGGAGCTGTTTTTT. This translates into CSVALAGYTGELFF.

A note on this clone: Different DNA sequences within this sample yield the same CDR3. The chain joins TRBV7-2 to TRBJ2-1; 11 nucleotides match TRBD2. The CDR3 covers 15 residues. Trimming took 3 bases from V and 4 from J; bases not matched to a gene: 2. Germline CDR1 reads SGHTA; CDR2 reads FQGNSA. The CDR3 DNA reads TGTGCCAGCAGCTTTACTAGCGGGGGATACAATGAGCAGTTCTTC. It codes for CASSFTSGGYNEQFF.

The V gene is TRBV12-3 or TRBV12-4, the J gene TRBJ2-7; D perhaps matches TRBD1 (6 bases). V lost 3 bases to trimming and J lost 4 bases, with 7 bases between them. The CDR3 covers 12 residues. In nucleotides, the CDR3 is TGTGCCAGCAGTTTTACAGGGTACGAGCAGTACTTC. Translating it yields CASSFTGYEQYF.

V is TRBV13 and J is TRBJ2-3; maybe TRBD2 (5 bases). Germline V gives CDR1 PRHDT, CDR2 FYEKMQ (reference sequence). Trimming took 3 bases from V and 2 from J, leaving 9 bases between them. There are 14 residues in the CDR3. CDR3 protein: CASSLWGDTDTQYF. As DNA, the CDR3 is TGTGCCAGCAGCTTGTGGGGAGACACAGATACGCAGTATTTT.

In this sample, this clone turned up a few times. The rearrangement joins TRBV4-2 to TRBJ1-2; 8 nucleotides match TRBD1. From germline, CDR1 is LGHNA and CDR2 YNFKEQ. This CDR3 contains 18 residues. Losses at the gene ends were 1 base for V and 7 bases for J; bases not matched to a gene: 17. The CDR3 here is CASSQALGQGIRYRGYTF. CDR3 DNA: TGTGCCAGCAGCCAAGCGCTAGGACAGGGAATTAGATATCGTGGCTACACCTTC.

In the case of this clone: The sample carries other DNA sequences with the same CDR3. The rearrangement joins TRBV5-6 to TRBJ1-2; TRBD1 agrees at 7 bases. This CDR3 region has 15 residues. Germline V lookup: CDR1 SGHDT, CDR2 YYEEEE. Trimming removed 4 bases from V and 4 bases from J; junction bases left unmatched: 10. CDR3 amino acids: CASSREMTGFYGYTF. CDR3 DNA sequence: TGTGCCAGCAGCCGGGAAATGACAGGGTTCTATGGCTACACCTTC.

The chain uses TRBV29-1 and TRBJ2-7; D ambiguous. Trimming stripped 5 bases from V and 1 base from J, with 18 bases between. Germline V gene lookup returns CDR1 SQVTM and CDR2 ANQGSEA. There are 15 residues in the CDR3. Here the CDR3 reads CSVQGRPGGSYEQYF. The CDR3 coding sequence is TGCAGCGTTCAAGGGCGCCCCGGCGGTTCCTACGAGCAGTACTTC.

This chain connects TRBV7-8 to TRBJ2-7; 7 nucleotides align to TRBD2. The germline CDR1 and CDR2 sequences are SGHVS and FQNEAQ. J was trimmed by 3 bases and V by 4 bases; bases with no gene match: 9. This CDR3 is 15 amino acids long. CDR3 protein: CASSSRAGSNYEQYF. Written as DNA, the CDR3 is TGTGCCAGCAGCTCCCGAGCGGGGTCCAACTACGAGCAGTACTTC. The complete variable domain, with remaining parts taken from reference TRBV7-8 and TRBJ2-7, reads GAGVSQSPRYKVAKRGQDVALRCDPISGHVSLFWYQQALGQGPEFLTYFQNEAQLDKSGLPSDRFFAERPEGSVSTLKIQRTQQEDSAVYLCASSSRAGSNYEQYFGPGTRLTVT.

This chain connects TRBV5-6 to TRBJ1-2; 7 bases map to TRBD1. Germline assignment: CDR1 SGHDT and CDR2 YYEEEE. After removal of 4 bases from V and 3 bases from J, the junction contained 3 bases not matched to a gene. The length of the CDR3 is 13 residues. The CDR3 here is CASSRGTDYGYTF. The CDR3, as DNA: TGTGCCAGCAGCAGAGGGACAGACTATGGCTACACCTTC.

CDR3 in amino acids: CAWSLGQGIHEQYF. As DNA, the CDR3 is TGTGCCTGGAGTTTAGGACAGGGGATCCACGAGCAGTACTTC. The rearrangement links TRBV30 to TRBJ2-7; 9 positions agree with TRBD1. V shed 2 bases and J 5 bases; nucleotides not matched to a gene: 7. The CDR3 runs 14 residues. Germline V gives CDR1 GTSNPN, CDR2 SVGIG (reference sequence).

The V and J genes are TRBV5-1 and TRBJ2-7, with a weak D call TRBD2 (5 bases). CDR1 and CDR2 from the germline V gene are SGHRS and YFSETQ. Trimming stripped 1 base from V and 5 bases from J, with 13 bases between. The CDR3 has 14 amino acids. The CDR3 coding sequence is TGCGCCAGCAGCTTGACTAGTAGAGCGGACGAGCAGTACTTC. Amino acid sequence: CASSLTSRADEQYF.

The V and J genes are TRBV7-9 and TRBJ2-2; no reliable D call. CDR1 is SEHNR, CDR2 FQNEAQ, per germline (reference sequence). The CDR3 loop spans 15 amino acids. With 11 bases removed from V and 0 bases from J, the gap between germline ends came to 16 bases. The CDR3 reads CAPQEIRANTGELFF. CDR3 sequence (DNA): TGTGCCCCCCAGGAGATTAGGGCGAACACCGGGGAGCTGTTTTTT.

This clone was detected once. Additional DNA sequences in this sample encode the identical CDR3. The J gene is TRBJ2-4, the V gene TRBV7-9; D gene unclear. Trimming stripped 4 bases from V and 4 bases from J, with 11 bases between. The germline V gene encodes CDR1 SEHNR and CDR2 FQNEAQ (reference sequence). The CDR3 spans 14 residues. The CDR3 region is CASSSFEAKNIQYF. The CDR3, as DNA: TGTGCCAGCAGCTCCTTCGAGGCTAAAAACATTCAGTACTTC. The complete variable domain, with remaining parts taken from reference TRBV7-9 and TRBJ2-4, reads DTGVSQNPRHKITKRGQNVTFRCDPISEHNRLYWYRQTLGQGPEFLTYFQNEAQLEKSRLLSDRFSAERPKGSFSTLEIQRTEQGDSAMYLCASSSFEAKNIQYFGAGTRLSVL.

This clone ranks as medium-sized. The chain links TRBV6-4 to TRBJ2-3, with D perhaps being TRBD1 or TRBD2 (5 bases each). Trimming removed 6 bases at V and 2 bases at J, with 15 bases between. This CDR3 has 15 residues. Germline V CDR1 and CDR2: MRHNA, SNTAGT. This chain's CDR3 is CASSTRTGHTDTQYF. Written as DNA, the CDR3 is TGTGCCAGCAGCACCCGAACGGGGCACACAGATACGCAGTATTTT.

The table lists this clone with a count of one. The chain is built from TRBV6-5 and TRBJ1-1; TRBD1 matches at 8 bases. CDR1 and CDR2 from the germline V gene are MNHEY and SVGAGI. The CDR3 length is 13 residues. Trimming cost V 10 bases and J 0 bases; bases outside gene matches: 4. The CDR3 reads CATEQGVNTEAFF. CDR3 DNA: TGTGCCACCGAACAGGGGGTGAACACTGAAGCTTTCTTT.

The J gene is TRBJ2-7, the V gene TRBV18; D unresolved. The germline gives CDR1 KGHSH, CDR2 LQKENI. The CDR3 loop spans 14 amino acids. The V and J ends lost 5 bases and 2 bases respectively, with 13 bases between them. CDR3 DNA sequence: TGTGCCAGCTCATATGTCGGGTCGACCTACGAGCAGTACTTC. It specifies CASSYVGSTYEQYF. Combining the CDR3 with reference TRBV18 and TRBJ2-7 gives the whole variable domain NAGVMQNPRHLVRRRGQEARLRCSPMKGHSHVYWYRQLPEEGLKFMVYLQKENIIDESGMPKERFSAEFPKEGPSILRIQQVVRGDSAAYFCASSYVGSTYEQYFGPGTRLTVT.